Sequencing of this T cell receptor (beta chain) was carried out in a study of vaccination effects on CD4 cells after COVID-19. TCRdb's table, derived via immunoSEQ multiplex PCR, lists solely in-frame clones and lacks some. The sample includes about 41,000 clones, roughly 70% seen only once; the top ten take about 25%. This clone has more than one count but fewer than ten. Antigen: not known. In the ViraFEST assay, antigen-specific CD4+ clonotypes were identified by expansion after peptide-pool stimulation. With more than 9 days of culture completed, CD4+ T cells were isolated. Recipients of the vaccine had no prior SARS-CoV-2 infection and negative nucleocapsid antibodies. Germline V gives CDR1 LNHDA, CDR2 SQIVND (reference sequence). This CDR3 spans 14 amino acids. The V gene lost 5 bases and the J gene lost 0 bases, with 10 bases spanning the gap.

The clonotype was recovered from a human donor who received a COVID-19 vaccine. V usage is TRBV19 and J usage is TRBJ1-1; a weak D match, TRBD1 (6 bases). Sequenced material: CD4+ T cells from PBMCs cultured with HCoV-OC43 spike peptides, taken before COVID-19 vaccination. The subset denotes: HCoV-OC43 spike overlapping peptide pool stimulation. The CDR3 DNA reads TGTGCCAGTAGTTCAGGGGACATGAACACTGAAGCTTTCTTT. Its protein product is CASSSGDMNTEAFF. Variable domain in full (rest from reference TRBV19 and TRBJ1-1): DGGITQSPKYLFRKEGQNVTLSCEQNLNHDAMYWYRQDPGQGLRLIYYSQIVNDFQKGDIAEGYSVSREKKESFPLTVTSAQKNPTAFYLCASSSGDMNTEAFFGQGTRLTVV.